This is a list of T cell receptor beta chains from one sample in a study of T cell responses to AZD1222 COVID-19 vaccine. The assay was immunoSEQ multiplex PCR, and TCRdb's table has in-frame clones only and misses some. The top ten clones hold roughly 30% of a sample with roughly 67,000 clones, about 89% of them seen once. Specimen: peripheral blood, collected 28 days after the second AZD1222 dose. The receptors come from an adult who received the AZD1222 COVID-19 vaccine. Each CDR3 is given with its conserved first and last residue. Each record gives: CDR3 DNA, CDR3 protein, V gene, clone size, J gene, D gene. The D gene is left open where the match is weak. For some rows the clone size is stated as once, few or many, or as a class when expanded; others skip it.

cdr3_nt: TGCGCCAGCAGCCAAGTGACTAGCGGGAGTATTTACGAGCAGTACTTC
cdr3_aa: CASSQVTSGSIYEQYF
v_call: TRBV4-1
clone_size: -
j_call: TRBJ2-7
d_call: TRBD2

cdr3_nt: TGTGCTAGTGGGGGACAGGGACGGAACACTGAAGCTTTCTTT
cdr3_aa: CASGGQGRNTEAFF
v_call: TRBV12-5
clone_size: -
j_call: TRBJ1-1
d_call: TRBD1

cdr3_nt: TGTGCCAGTGGGTGGTCCCAAGAGACCCAGTACTTC
cdr3_aa: CASGWSQETQYF
v_call: TRBV27
clone_size: -
j_call: TRBJ2-5
d_call: -

cdr3_nt: TGTGCCAGCAGCCGCGGGACTAGCGGCACCAAGCAGTACTTC
cdr3_aa: CASSRGTSGTKQYF
v_call: TRBV6-2/TRBV6-3
clone_size: -
j_call: TRBJ2-7
d_call: TRBD2

cdr3_nt: TGTGCCAGCCACCACCCTGCGGGACTTGGCACAGATACGCAGTATTTT
cdr3_aa: CASHHPAGLGTDTQYF
v_call: TRBV7-8
clone_size: -
j_call: TRBJ2-3
d_call: -

cdr3_nt: TGTGCCAGCAGTCAAGCGACAGGGGGTGAGCAGTTCTTC
cdr3_aa: CASSQATGGEQFF
v_call: TRBV7-3
clone_size: -
j_call: TRBJ2-1
d_call: TRBD1

cdr3_nt: TGTGCCAGCTCACCAACGGGAAACACTGAAGCTTTCTTT
cdr3_aa: CASSPTGNTEAFF
v_call: TRBV18
clone_size: -
j_call: TRBJ1-1
d_call: -

cdr3_nt: TGTGCCAGCAGGCAACAGGGGGCGGCTGGCTATGAGCAGTTCTTC
cdr3_aa: CASRQQGAAGYEQFF
v_call: TRBV13
clone_size: few
j_call: TRBJ2-1
d_call: TRBD1

cdr3_nt: TGTGCCAGCAGCGCAGTGGGGGGGCTAGTCACTGAAGCTTTCTTT
cdr3_aa: CASSAVGGLVTEAFF
v_call: TRBV9
clone_size: -
j_call: TRBJ1-1
d_call: -

cdr3_nt: TGTGCCAGCAGTTTAGGGGGCTGGGGTGAAAAACTGTTTTTT
cdr3_aa: CASSLGGWGEKLFF
v_call: TRBV28
clone_size: -
j_call: TRBJ1-4
d_call: -

cdr3_nt: TGTGCCAGCAGCCCCCCGGGACTAGCGAATGAGCAGTTCTTC
cdr3_aa: CASSPPGLANEQFF
v_call: TRBV7-3
clone_size: -
j_call: TRBJ2-1
d_call: TRBD2

cdr3_nt: TGTGCCAGCAGCGGGGCGGGAGGTGAGACCCAGTACTTC
cdr3_aa: CASSGAGGETQYF
v_call: TRBV7-8
clone_size: -
j_call: TRBJ2-5
d_call: TRBD2

cdr3_nt: TGTGCCAGCAGCTTAGCCCGGGACAGGGGACGGTACGAGCAGTACTTC
cdr3_aa: CASSLARDRGRYEQYF
v_call: TRBV7-9
clone_size: -
j_call: TRBJ2-7
d_call: TRBD1

cdr3_nt: TGTGCCAGCAGAAGACAGGGAAGAGCTTTCTTT
cdr3_aa: CASRRQGRAFF
v_call: TRBV12-3/TRBV12-4
clone_size: -
j_call: TRBJ1-1
d_call: TRBD1

cdr3_nt: TGTGCCACGTCGACAGGGAGCGGTTCACCCCTCCACTTT
cdr3_aa: CATSTGSGSPLHF
v_call: TRBV19
clone_size: few
j_call: TRBJ1-6
d_call: TRBD1

cdr3_nt: TGTGCCAGCAGCTCCCCGGGGGGCAGGTCTTCTTTCTACAATGAGCAGTTCTTC
cdr3_aa: CASSSPGGRSSFYNEQFF
v_call: TRBV9
clone_size: -
j_call: TRBJ2-1
d_call: -

cdr3_nt: TGTGCCAGCAGCTTCAGCGGGCCAAGCACAGATACGCAGTATTTT
cdr3_aa: CASSFSGPSTDTQYF
v_call: TRBV7-9
clone_size: -
j_call: TRBJ2-3
d_call: -

cdr3_nt: TGTGCCAGCAGCTTAGGAAAAGCGGGAGATGCCAAAAACATTCAGTACTTC
cdr3_aa: CASSLGKAGDAKNIQYF
v_call: TRBV7-7
clone_size: once
j_call: TRBJ2-4
d_call: TRBD2

cdr3_nt: TGTGCCAGCAGCATCCGGGACGCTGATTACGAGCAGTACTTC
cdr3_aa: CASSIRDADYEQYF
v_call: TRBV7-8
clone_size: -
j_call: TRBJ2-7
d_call: -

cdr3_nt: TGTGCCAGCTCATCAGGGGACATTCCCACTGGAAACACCATATATTTT
cdr3_aa: CASSSGDIPTGNTIYF
v_call: TRBV18
clone_size: -
j_call: TRBJ1-3
d_call: -

cdr3_nt: TGTGCCAGCAGCTCAACCAGTCGGCACCGGGATGAGCAGTTCTTC
cdr3_aa: CASSSTSRHRDEQFF
v_call: TRBV7-3
clone_size: -
j_call: TRBJ2-1
d_call: -

cdr3_nt: TGCGCCACCAAGACAGGGGACACTGAAGCTTTCTTT
cdr3_aa: CATKTGDTEAFF
v_call: TRBV5-1
clone_size: -
j_call: TRBJ1-1
d_call: TRBD1

cdr3_nt: TGCGCCAGCAGTGACTCCCCTCCCCCTGAAGCTTTCTTT
cdr3_aa: CASSDSPPPEAFF
v_call: TRBV10-2
clone_size: -
j_call: TRBJ1-1
d_call: -

cdr3_nt: TGTGCCAGCAGTCCGACGGTAGTAAATGAGCAGTTCTTC
cdr3_aa: CASSPTVVNEQFF
v_call: TRBV6-5
clone_size: -
j_call: TRBJ2-1
d_call: -

cdr3_nt: TGTGCCAGCAGCCAAGGCAGAACCCCCAATTCACCCCTCCACTTT
cdr3_aa: CASSQGRTPNSPLHF
v_call: TRBV14
clone_size: -
j_call: TRBJ1-6
d_call: -

cdr3_nt: TGTGCCTGGAGAAAAACCGGGACAGGGGCTTTGAGAAACACCATATATTTT
cdr3_aa: CAWRKTGTGALRNTIYF
v_call: TRBV30
clone_size: -
j_call: TRBJ1-3
d_call: TRBD1

cdr3_nt: TGTGCCACTCCCTCGAGGCCAGAACTATCGACCGGGGAGCTGTTTTTT
cdr3_aa: CATPSRPELSTGELFF
v_call: TRBV19
clone_size: -
j_call: TRBJ2-2
d_call: -

cdr3_nt: TGTGCCAGCAGCGTAGCCGGGAGCTCCTATAATTCACCCCTCCACTTT
cdr3_aa: CASSVAGSSYNSPLHF
v_call: TRBV9
clone_size: -
j_call: TRBJ1-6
d_call: -

cdr3_nt: TGTGCCAGCAGCCCCCTTGCGGGGAAACCGGGACCCCCCTTAAATGAGCAGTTCTTC
cdr3_aa: CASSPLAGKPGPPLNEQFF
v_call: TRBV21-1
clone_size: once
j_call: TRBJ2-1
d_call: -

cdr3_nt: TGCGCCAGCAGCCAGGGATTGCAAGTGAACACTGAAGCTTTCTTT
cdr3_aa: CASSQGLQVNTEAFF
v_call: TRBV4-3
clone_size: -
j_call: TRBJ1-1
d_call: -

cdr3_nt: TGTGCCAGCAGCTTCCGACTAGCAGGGGAGCAGTTCTTC
cdr3_aa: CASSFRLAGEQFF
v_call: TRBV7-3
clone_size: -
j_call: TRBJ2-1
d_call: TRBD2

cdr3_nt: TGTGCCAGCAGCTCATACGGGACTAGCGGGAGGGCTTATGAGCAGTACTTC
cdr3_aa: CASSSYGTSGRAYEQYF
v_call: TRBV7-2
clone_size: -
j_call: TRBJ2-7
d_call: TRBD2

cdr3_nt: TGCGCCAGCAGTGAAAGTAGCCCAGGCACCGGGGAGCTGTTTTTT
cdr3_aa: CASSESSPGTGELFF
v_call: TRBV10-1
clone_size: -
j_call: TRBJ2-2
d_call: -

cdr3_nt: TGCGCCAGCAGCCAAGTTGAAGGAGGGTACTATGGCTACACCTTC
cdr3_aa: CASSQVEGGYYGYTF
v_call: TRBV4-1
clone_size: -
j_call: TRBJ1-2
d_call: -

cdr3_nt: TGTGCCAGCAGTTTAGCGGCTAGTCCTCTCTACTTC
cdr3_aa: CASSLAASPLYF
v_call: TRBV27
clone_size: -
j_call: TRBJ2-7
d_call: -

cdr3_nt: TGTGCCAGCAGCCCATCCTACGAGCAGTACTTC
cdr3_aa: CASSPSYEQYF
v_call: TRBV7-9
clone_size: -
j_call: TRBJ2-7
d_call: -

cdr3_nt: TGCAGCGTTGACGGGAGGGGGGACCACGAGCAGTACTTC
cdr3_aa: CSVDGRGDHEQYF
v_call: TRBV29-1
clone_size: -
j_call: TRBJ2-7
d_call: TRBD2

cdr3_nt: TGTGCCAGCAGCCCCACGGACAGGGGGAACACTGAAGCTTTCTTT
cdr3_aa: CASSPTDRGNTEAFF
v_call: TRBV13
clone_size: -
j_call: TRBJ1-1
d_call: TRBD1

cdr3_nt: TGTGCCAGCATAAGAGGGGTCTACGAGCAGTACTTC
cdr3_aa: CASIRGVYEQYF
v_call: TRBV2
clone_size: few
j_call: TRBJ2-7
d_call: -

cdr3_nt: TGTGCCAGCAGGTTAATGGGACTTAACACTGAAGCTTTCTTT
cdr3_aa: CASRLMGLNTEAFF
v_call: TRBV11-3
clone_size: few
j_call: TRBJ1-1
d_call: -

cdr3_nt: TGTGCCAGCAGTTACAGGGAAGGTGAGCAGTACTTC
cdr3_aa: CASSYREGEQYF
v_call: TRBV6-2/TRBV6-3
clone_size: -
j_call: TRBJ2-7
d_call: -

cdr3_nt: TGTGCCAGCAGCAAAGCCCCTCTAGACAGGATCTACTACGAGCAGTACTTC
cdr3_aa: CASSKAPLDRIYYEQYF
v_call: TRBV21-1
clone_size: -
j_call: TRBJ2-7
d_call: -

cdr3_nt: TGCGCCAGCAGGACCCCGGGACAGACCATCTATGGCTACACCTTC
cdr3_aa: CASRTPGQTIYGYTF
v_call: TRBV10-2
clone_size: -
j_call: TRBJ1-2
d_call: TRBD1

cdr3_nt: TGTGCTAGTGAGGGGAACACCGGGGAGCTGTTTTTT
cdr3_aa: CASEGNTGELFF
v_call: TRBV12-5
clone_size: -
j_call: TRBJ2-2
d_call: -

cdr3_nt: TGTGCCAGCAGCTACGGTAGCAGCAATCAGCCCCAGCATTTT
cdr3_aa: CASSYGSSNQPQHF
v_call: TRBV7-9
clone_size: -
j_call: TRBJ1-5
d_call: -

cdr3_nt: TGTGCCAGCAGCTTGGTAACAGGGGCAGACGGCTACACCTTC
cdr3_aa: CASSLVTGADGYTF
v_call: TRBV5-4
clone_size: once
j_call: TRBJ1-2
d_call: TRBD1

cdr3_nt: TGTGCCAGCAGTCGAGGCGGGAGGGCCGGGTACGAGCAGTACTTC
cdr3_aa: CASSRGGRAGYEQYF
v_call: TRBV6-5
clone_size: -
j_call: TRBJ2-7
d_call: TRBD2

cdr3_nt: TGTGCCAGTAGACCACGGGGGCAGACCTACGAGCAGTACTTC
cdr3_aa: CASRPRGQTYEQYF
v_call: TRBV19
clone_size: -
j_call: TRBJ2-7
d_call: -

cdr3_nt: TGCGCCAGCAGCTTGAGGGATGGGGTATTGTCCGGGGAGCTGTTTTTT
cdr3_aa: CASSLRDGVLSGELFF
v_call: TRBV5-1
clone_size: -
j_call: TRBJ2-2
d_call: -

cdr3_nt: TGTGCCAGCAGTTCTTTAGCCCTCCCGGGACAGGGATACACCGGGGAGCTGTTTTTT
cdr3_aa: CASSSLALPGQGYTGELFF
v_call: TRBV27
clone_size: -
j_call: TRBJ2-2
d_call: TRBD1

cdr3_nt: TGTGCCAGCAGCCTGGAGGGTAACACTGAAGCTTTCTTT
cdr3_aa: CASSLEGNTEAFF
v_call: TRBV3-1/TRBV3-2
clone_size: -
j_call: TRBJ1-1
d_call: -

cdr3_nt: TGTGCCAGCAGCACGCACCGGGACTTCCGTATTCAAGAGACCCAGTACTTC
cdr3_aa: CASSTHRDFRIQETQYF
v_call: TRBV11-2
clone_size: -
j_call: TRBJ2-5
d_call: -